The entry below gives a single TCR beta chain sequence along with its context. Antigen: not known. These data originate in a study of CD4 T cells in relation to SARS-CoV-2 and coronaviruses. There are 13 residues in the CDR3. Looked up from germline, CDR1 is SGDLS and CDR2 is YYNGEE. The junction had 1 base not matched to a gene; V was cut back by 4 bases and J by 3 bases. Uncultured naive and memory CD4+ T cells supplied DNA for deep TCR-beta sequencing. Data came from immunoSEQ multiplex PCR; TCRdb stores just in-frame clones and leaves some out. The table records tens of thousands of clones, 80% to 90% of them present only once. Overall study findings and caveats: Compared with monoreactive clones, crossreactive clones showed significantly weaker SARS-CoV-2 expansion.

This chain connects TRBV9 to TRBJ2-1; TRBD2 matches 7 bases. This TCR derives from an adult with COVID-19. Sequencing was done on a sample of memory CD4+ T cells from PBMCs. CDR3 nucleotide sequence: TGTGCCAGCAGCACGGGAGGCTACAATGAGCAGTTCTTC. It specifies CASSTGGYNEQFF.